The text below deals with one T cell receptor (beta chain). Antigen unknown. V gave up 1 base and J gave up 7 bases, with 7 bases separating them. Germline V gene data show CDR1 as SEHNR and CDR2 as FQNEAQ (reference sequence). The CDR3 runs to 12 residues. Incorporated into the TCR beta cDNA libraries were unique molecular identifiers, which served to reduce PCR and sequencing biases. Each CDR3 protein is one row after TCRdb ran MiXCR on the PCR reads. The sample includes roughly 620,000 distinct CDR3 sequences, around 44% of them seen just once. The data derive from a study of post-analysis software for immune sequencing data. Study-wide results and caveats: A few TRBV segments were significantly more frequent in patients than in controls. TRBV5-6, TRBV5-1 and TRBV20-1 were among these segments.

The source of this sequence is a girl aged 5-17 years with multiple sclerosis. The sequencing input was blood. This rearrangement joins TRBV7-9 to TRBJ1-2; no definite D call. CDR3 residues: CASSLVYSGYTF. CDR3 bases: TGTGCCAGCAGCTTAGTGTACTCTGGCTACACCTTC.